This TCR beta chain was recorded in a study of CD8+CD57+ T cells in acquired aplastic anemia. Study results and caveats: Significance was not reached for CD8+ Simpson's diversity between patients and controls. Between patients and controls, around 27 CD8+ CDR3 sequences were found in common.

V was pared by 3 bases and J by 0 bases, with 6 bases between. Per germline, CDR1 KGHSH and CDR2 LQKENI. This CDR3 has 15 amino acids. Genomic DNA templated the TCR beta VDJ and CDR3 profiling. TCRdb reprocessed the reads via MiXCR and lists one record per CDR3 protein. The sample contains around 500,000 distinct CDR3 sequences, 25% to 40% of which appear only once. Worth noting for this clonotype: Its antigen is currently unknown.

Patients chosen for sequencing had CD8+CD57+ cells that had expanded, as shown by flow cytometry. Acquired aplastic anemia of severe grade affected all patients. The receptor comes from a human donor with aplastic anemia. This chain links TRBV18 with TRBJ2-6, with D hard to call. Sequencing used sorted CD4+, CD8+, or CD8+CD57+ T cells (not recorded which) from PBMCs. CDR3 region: CASSPLDSGANVLTF. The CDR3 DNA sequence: TGTGCCAGCTCACCGTTAGACTCTGGGGCCAACGTCCTGACTTTC. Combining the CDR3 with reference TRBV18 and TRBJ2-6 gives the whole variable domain NAGVMQNPRHLVRRRGQEARLRCSPMKGHSHVYWYRQLPEEGLKFMVYLQKENIIDESGMPKERFSAEFPKEGPSILRIQQVVRGDSAAYFCASSPLDSGANVLTFGAGSRLTVL.